This T cell receptor beta chain was recorded in a study of control samples from healthy donors and cancer patients. TCRdb keeps only in-frame clones here, not all; method: immunoSEQ multiplex PCR. This sample has 90,000 or so clones, with about 88% found just once. The sample comprised blood. The source is a woman between 65 and 79 years old in good health.

The CDR3 DNA reads as TGTGCCAGTAGTGTGGTAGCAGATACGCAGTATTTT. It translates to CASSVVADTQYF. The V and J genes are TRBV19 and TRBJ2-3; D gene unclear. Trimming removed 5 bases from V and 4 bases from J, with 7 bases in between. Germline V gives CDR1 LNHDA, CDR2 SQIVND (reference sequence). CDR3 size: 12 residues. Based on the CDR3 plus reference TRBV19 and TRBJ2-3, the full variable domain is DGGITQSPKYLFRKEGQNVTLSCEQNLNHDAMYWYRQDPGQGLRLIYYSQIVNDFQKGDIAEGYSVSREKKESFPLTVTSAQKNPTAFYLCASSVVADTQYFGPGTRLTVL.